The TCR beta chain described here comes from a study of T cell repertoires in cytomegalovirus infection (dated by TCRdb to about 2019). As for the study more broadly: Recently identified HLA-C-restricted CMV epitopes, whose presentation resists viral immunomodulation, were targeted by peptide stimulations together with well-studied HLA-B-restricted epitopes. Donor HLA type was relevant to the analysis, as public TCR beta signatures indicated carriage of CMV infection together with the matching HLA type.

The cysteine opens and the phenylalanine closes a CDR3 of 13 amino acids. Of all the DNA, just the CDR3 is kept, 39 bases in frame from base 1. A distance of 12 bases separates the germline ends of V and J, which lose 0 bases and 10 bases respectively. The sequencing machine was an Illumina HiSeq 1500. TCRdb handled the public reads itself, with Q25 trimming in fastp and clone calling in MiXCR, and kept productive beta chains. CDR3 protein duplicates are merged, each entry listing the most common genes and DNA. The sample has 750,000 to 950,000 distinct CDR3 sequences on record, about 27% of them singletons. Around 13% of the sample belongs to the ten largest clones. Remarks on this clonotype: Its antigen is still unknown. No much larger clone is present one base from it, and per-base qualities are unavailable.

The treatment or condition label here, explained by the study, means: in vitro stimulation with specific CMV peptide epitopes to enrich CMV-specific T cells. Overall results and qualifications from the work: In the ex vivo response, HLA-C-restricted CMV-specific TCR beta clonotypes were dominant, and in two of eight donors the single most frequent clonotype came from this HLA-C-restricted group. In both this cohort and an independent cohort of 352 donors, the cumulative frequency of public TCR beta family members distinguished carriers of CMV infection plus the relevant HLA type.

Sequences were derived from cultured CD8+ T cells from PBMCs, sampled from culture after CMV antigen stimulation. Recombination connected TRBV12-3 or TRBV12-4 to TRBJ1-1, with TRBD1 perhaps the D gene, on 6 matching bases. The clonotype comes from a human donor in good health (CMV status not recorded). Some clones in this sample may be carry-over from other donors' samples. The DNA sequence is TGTGCCAGCAGTTTAGCGGCAGGGGAGCCAGCTTTCTTT. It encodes CASSLAAGEPAFF.